A single sample is the source of the 3 T cell receptor beta chains below, sequenced in a study of blood T cell repertoires in COVID-19 (dated by TCRdb to about 2020). Library prep was done by the immunoSEQ multiplex PCR assay. What TCRdb holds here is the immuneACCESS table cut down to in-frame rearrangements. Part of the clones is not present; checked against another copy, under half of the missing clones reflect an unresolved V gene, and the others are unexplained. The sample table records around 290,000 clones; about 88% of these occur just once. Less than 15% of the sample is held by the ten biggest clonotypes. What was sequenced was peripheral blood. The receptors derive from a woman between 65 and 79 years old with COVID-19, enrolled during active disease.

With respect to this clone: This specimen includes other DNA sequences encoding the same CDR3. The V call is TRBV3-1 (or the pseudogene TRBV3-2), the J call TRBJ2-7; 7 bases line up with TRBD2. The CDR3 covers 14 residues. Per the germline V gene, CDR1 is LGHDT and CDR2 is YNNKEL (reference sequence). V lost 3 bases to trimming and J lost 0 bases; unmatched junction nucleotides: 2. DNA of the CDR3: TGTGCCAGCAGCCAGCGGGGGTCCTCCTACGAGCAGTACTTC. Amino acid sequence: CASSQRGSSYEQYF.

The chain has TRBV7-9 and TRBJ1-2; TRBD1 might be the D (5 bases). The CDR3 is 15 amino acids. Germline CDR1 is SEHNR and CDR2 is FQNEAQ (reference sequence). This CDR3 reads CAHPGEGINDYGYTF. The CDR3 DNA follows: TGTGCTCACCCTGGGGAGGGGATTAATGACTATGGCTACACCTTC.

The rearrangement joins TRBV5-4 to TRBJ2-3; 8 bases are shared with TRBD2. This CDR3 spans 17 amino acids. Germline lookup yields CDR1 SGHNT and CDR2 YYREEE (reference sequence). Losses at the gene ends were 3 bases for V and 0 bases for J; bases not matched to a gene: 9. The chain's CDR3 is CASSSSKRGLSTDTQYF. The CDR3 nucleotides are TGTGCCAGCAGCTCCTCCAAGCGGGGGCTAAGCACAGATACGCAGTATTTT.